Detailed here is one T cell receptor beta chain. At one of its ends the junction is not consistent with the germline gene, which may arise from a read error. The CDR3 spans 13 residues. Germline assignment: CDR1 MDHEN and CDR2 SYDVKM. A constant-region primer primed TCR beta cDNA synthesis from 400 to 550 ng of total RNA. Construction of TCR beta libraries relied on three successive nested multiplex PCR rounds employing slightly modified ARM-PCR. The first two PCR rounds used TRBV1-TRBV30 primers with a Cbeta primer, roughly 10 cycles each. TCRdb called the multiplex PCR reads again in MiXCR, with one record for every CDR3 protein. Seen here are 20,000 to 25,000 distinct CDR3 sequences, approximately 71% observed once, and the top ten hold less than 40%. The sample originates from a study of tumor-infiltrating lymphocytes in primary liver carcinoma. DNA and RNA were both co-extracted from 20-30 mg of bulk tissue that had not been sorted. Each participant had primary liver carcinoma, and surgical resection was the treatment. There were only treatment-naive patients, all with chronic HBV infection. There were over 90% viable tumor cells in every single sample of tumor.

Sequences were obtained from liver tumor tissue from sampling region 5. Subset indicated: tumor region T5, tumor centre. The sequence came from a woman aged 30 to 39 with primary liver carcinoma and hepatitis B virus infection. The chain carries TRBV28 and TRBJ2-5, with D unclear. CDR3 sequence (DNA): TGTGCCAGCAACTACAGTGGTATAGAGACCCATTACTTC. Translated, it gives CASNYSGIETHYF.